This record looks at one T cell receptor (beta chain) sequence and its context. Its antigen is not identified. Relying on iRepertoire HTBI primers and Arm-PCR of CDR3 regions, the team built TCR beta libraries. TCRdb recomputed calls from the multiplex PCR reads with MiXCR, one row per CDR3 protein. The sample consists of about 530,000 distinct CDR3 sequences, about 16% of them appearing once. The sample belongs to a study of regulatory T cells in long-lasting Graves disease. Regarding the study as a whole: TRBV28, TRBJ1-2 and TRBJ2-5 emerged as the favored segments in persistent disease.

Germline V gives CDR1 SEHNR, CDR2 FQNEAQ (reference sequence). This CDR3 is 18 amino acids long. The V gene lost 4 bases and the J gene lost 2 bases, with 23 bases spanning the gap. Regarding time point: newly diagnosed GD, antithyroid drugs for less than 3 months. Making the TCR library involved RNA that had been extracted from PBMCs. In addition, the sample was reused for a study of T cells in Graves' hyperthyroidism and ophthalmopathy.

This sequence joins TRBV7-9 and TRBJ2-5; D unclear. Material: peripheral blood mononuclear cells (PBMCs), obtained at new diagnosis, from a patient treated with antithyroid drugs. This clonotype originated in a woman aged 35-65 years with Graves disease. The CDR3 here is CASSSGRWGRTQQETQYF. The CDR3 bases are TGTGCCAGCAGCTCAGGTCGTTGGGGAAGGACCCAACAAGAGACCCAGTACTTC.